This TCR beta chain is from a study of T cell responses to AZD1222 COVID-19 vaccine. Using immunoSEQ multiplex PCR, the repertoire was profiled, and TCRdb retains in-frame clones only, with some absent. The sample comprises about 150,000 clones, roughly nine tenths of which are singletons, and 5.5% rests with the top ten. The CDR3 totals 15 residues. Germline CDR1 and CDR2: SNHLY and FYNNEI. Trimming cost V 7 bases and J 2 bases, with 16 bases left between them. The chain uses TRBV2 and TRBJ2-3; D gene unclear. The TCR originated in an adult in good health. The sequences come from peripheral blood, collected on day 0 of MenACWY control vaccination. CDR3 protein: CASTPLLGNTDTQYF. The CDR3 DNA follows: TGTGCCAGCACCCCCCTTTTAGGGAACACAGATACGCAGTATTTT.